One sample yielded the 21 T cell receptor beta chains listed below, sequenced in a study of response to subunit inactivated influenza vaccine. TCRdb re-called the RT-PCR reads through MiXCR, storing one row per CDR3 protein. The data show about 530,000 distinct CDR3 sequences, with roughly 13% seen just once and roughly 13% held by the top ten. The sample here was PBMCs from blood, taken 45 days after vaccination. These receptors all come from a man aged 50-60 years who received an inactivated influenza vaccine.

This clonotype was counted a few times. V gene TRBV6-2 or TRBV6-3 combines with J gene TRBJ2-7, with D possibly matching TRBD1 (6 bases). With 6 bases removed from V and 4 bases from J, the gap between germline ends came to 10 bases. Germline CDR1 reads MNHEY; CDR2 reads SVGEGT. The CDR3 is 12 residues long. This CDR3 reads CASSRQDYEQYF. The CDR3 nucleotides are TGTGCCAGCAGCCGACAGGATTACGAGCAGTACTTC.

The rearrangement links TRBV3-1 to TRBJ2-1; 7 positions match TRBD2. Germline V gene sequence: CDR1 LGHDT, CDR2 YNNKEL (reference sequence). This CDR3 is 19 amino acids long. Trimming cost V 0 bases and J 0 bases; bases outside gene matches: 11. The CDR3 region is CASSQDLASGRSSYNEQFF. The DNA for the CDR3 is TGTGCCAGCAGCCAAGATCTGGCTAGCGGAAGGAGCTCCTACAATGAGCAGTTCTTC.

This clonotype was picked up a small number of times. The chain links TRBV28 to TRBJ2-1; 8 nucleotides align to TRBD1. This CDR3 comprises 15 residues. V was pared by 5 bases and J by 5 bases, with 8 bases of the junction left unmatched. Per germline, CDR1 MDHEN and CDR2 SYDVKM. CDR3 in DNA: TGTGCCAGCAGTAAACCGGGACAGGACAACAATGAGCAGTTCTTC. The encoded protein is CASSKPGQDNNEQFF.

The sample holds a few counts of this clonotype. The rearrangement joins TRBV6-6 to TRBJ1-2; D call uncertain. The CDR3 is 13 amino acids. The germline V and J ends were trimmed by 6 bases and 4 bases, with 12 bases remaining between them. Germline CDR1 and CDR2: MNHNY and SVGAGI (reference sequence). CDR3 loop: CASSPERIYGYTF. CDR3 nucleotides: TGTGCCAGCAGCCCCGAGCGGATCTATGGCTACACCTTC.

This clonotype was observed at least ten times. The chain combines TRBV5-1 with TRBJ2-7; 10 bases map to TRBD1. The germline CDR1 and CDR2 sequences are SGHRS and YFSETQ. There are 14 residues in the CDR3. Unmatched junction bases numbered 6, after V lost 4 bases and J lost 5 bases. CDR3 amino acids: CASSLGTGVHEQYF. For the CDR3, the DNA is TGCGCCAGCAGCCTGGGGACAGGGGTCCACGAGCAGTACTTC.

V is TRBV7-2 and J is TRBJ2-7, with a possible D match to TRBD1 (5 bases). V lost 1 base, J lost 3 bases, and 13 bases lay in between. Germline assignment: CDR1 SGHTA and CDR2 FQGNSA. The CDR3 totals 15 residues. In DNA form, the CDR3 reads TGTGCCAGCAGCTTAGGTGGAGCTAGGGGCTACGAGCAGTACTTC. Amino acid sequence: CASSLGGARGYEQYF.

The chain recombines TRBV7-2 with TRBJ2-7; possibly TRBD1 for D (6 bases). Germline lookup yields CDR1 SGHTA and CDR2 FQGNSA. The ends were cut back, 3 bases at V and 5 bases at J, with 14 bases in the middle. This CDR3 contains 14 residues. The CDR3 sequence: CASSFLHREHEQYF. The CDR3, as DNA: TGTGCCAGCAGCTTCCTGCACAGGGAGCACGAGCAGTACTTC.

This clonotype was recorded many times. The rearrangement links TRBV4-3 to TRBJ1-5; tentative D call: TRBD1 (5 bases). Germline CDR1 is LGHNA and CDR2 is YSLEER. With 0 bases removed from V and 5 bases from J, the gap between germline ends came to 11 bases. The CDR3 runs to 15 residues. The CDR3 nucleotides are TGCGCCAGCAGCCAAGAGGCGGGGCCCGATCAGCCCCAGCATTTT. Translated: CASSQEAGPDQPQHF.

The V and J genes are TRBV20-1 and TRBJ2-5; TRBD1 agrees at 9 bases. V shed 1 base, J shed 1 base, and the junction held 1 base outside the gene matches. The CDR3 runs to 14 residues. CDR1 and CDR2 from the germline V gene are DFQATT and SNEGSKA (reference sequence). The CDR3 DNA follows: TGCAGTGCTAGAGTGGGACAGGGCCAAGAGACCCAGTACTTC. Protein: CSARVGQGQETQYF.

This sequence joins TRBV29-1 and TRBJ1-2, with 7 positions matching TRBD1. This CDR3 is built from 12 residues. Germline CDR1 SQVTM, CDR2 ANQGSEA. The junction had 3 bases not matched to a gene; V was cut back by 1 base and J by 7 bases. As DNA, the CDR3 is TGCAGCGTTGAAGGGAACAGGGGTGGCTACACCTTC. This codes for CSVEGNRGGYTF.

This clonotype was counted at least ten times. This sequence joins TRBV5-1 and TRBJ1-6, with 7 nucleotides matching TRBD1. CDR1 is SGHRS, CDR2 YFSETQ, per germline. This CDR3 is 15 amino acids long. V lost 5 bases and J lost 5; bases outside the gene matches: 7. The CDR3 nucleotides read TGCGCCAGCAGACGAACCGGGACAGATAATTCACCCCTCCACTTT. As protein: CASRRTGTDNSPLHF.

The chain carries TRBV5-1 and TRBJ2-3; the D is unclear. The CDR3 loop spans 13 amino acids. The V end lost 6 bases, the J end lost 0 bases, and 8 bases lay between the germline ends. The V gene's germline CDR1 is SGHRS and CDR2 YFSETQ. CDR3 DNA sequence: TGCGCCAGCACTTGGGGAAGCACAGATACGCAGTATTTT. Its protein product is CASTWGSTDTQYF. The entire variable domain, with the rest obtained from reference TRBV5-1 and TRBJ2-3, is as follows: KAGVTQTPRYLIKTRGQQVTLSCSPISGHRSVSWYQQTPGQGLQFLFEYFSETQRNKGNFPGRFSGRQFSNSRSEMNVSTLELGDSALYLCASTWGSTDTQYFGPGTRLTVL.

The rearrangement joins TRBV5-5 to TRBJ2-7; no firm D call. CDR1 is SGHKS and CDR2 is YYEKEE in the germline V gene (reference sequence). V lost 8 bases to trimming and J lost 4 bases, with 22 bases between them. This CDR3 has 15 residues. CDR3 nucleotides: TGTGCCAGGGGCCCCGGTCTCGTGAGCTATTACGAGCAGTACTTC. Encoded protein: CARGPGLVSYYEQYF.

This clonotype was seen just once. The rearrangement uses TRBV20-1 and TRBJ2-6; D unclear. Trimming left V 6 bases short and J 0 bases short, with 9 bases between. Germline loops: CDR1 DFQATT, CDR2 SNEGSKA (reference sequence). The CDR3 spans 14 residues. CDR3 in amino acids: CSAYESSGANVLTF. CDR3 coding DNA: TGCAGTGCGTATGAGAGCTCTGGGGCCAACGTCCTGACTTTC.

In this sample, this clonotype turned up a few times. The V gene is TRBV27, the J gene TRBJ2-1; 13 nucleotides align to TRBD2. Looked up from germline, CDR1 is MNHEY and CDR2 is SMNVEV (reference sequence). This CDR3 has 15 amino acids. V gave up 5 bases and J gave up 10 bases; unmatched junction bases: 8. The CDR3 sequence: CASSITSGGVLEQFF. CDR3 coding DNA: TGTGCCAGCAGTATCACTAGCGGGGGGGTCCTAGAGCAGTTCTTC.

The chain is built from TRBV27 and TRBJ2-7; D is undetermined. Germline-derived CDR1 and CDR2 are MNHEY and SMNVEV (reference sequence). Trimming left V 5 bases short and J 6 bases short, with 20 bases between. This CDR3 contains 15 residues. CDR3 sequence reads: CASSPLVMGFGEQYF. The CDR3 DNA reads as TGTGCCAGCAGTCCCCTGGTGATGGGGTTCGGCGAGCAGTACTTC.

The CDR3 DNA reads TGTGCCAGCAGCCTAGCGGGGGCCGGGAATGAGCAGTTCTTC. It specifies CASSLAGAGNEQFF. The chain couples TRBV13 to TRBJ2-1; TRBD2 matches 10 bases. V gave up 5 bases and J gave up 7 bases; unmatched junction bases: 5. The CDR3 consists of 14 residues. Germline V CDR1 and CDR2: PRHDT, FYEKMQ (reference sequence).

This clonotype was recorded many times. The V and J genes are TRBV5-1 and TRBJ2-5, with TRBD1 matching 9 bases. CDR1 is SGHRS, CDR2 YFSETQ, per germline. CDR3 length equals 14 residues. After removal of 4 bases from V and 4 bases from J, the junction contained 5 bases not matched to a gene. CDR3 amino acids: CASSPDRGGETQYF. In nucleotides, the CDR3 is TGCGCCAGCAGCCCGGACAGGGGAGGAGAGACCCAGTACTTC. Combining the CDR3 with reference TRBV5-1 and TRBJ2-5 gives the whole variable domain KAGVTQTPRYLIKTRGQQVTLSCSPISGHRSVSWYQQTPGQGLQFLFEYFSETQRNKGNFPGRFSGRQFSNSRSEMNVSTLELGDSALYLCASSPDRGGETQYFGPGTRLLVL.

The chain employs TRBV20-1 and TRBJ2-3; possibly TRBD2 for D (5 bases). Trimming removed 6 bases from V and 10 bases from J, with 14 bases in between. Looked up from germline, CDR1 is DFQATT and CDR2 is SNEGSKA (reference sequence). This CDR3 comprises 11 residues. CDR3 loop: CSATEGNAQYF. The CDR3 DNA follows: TGCAGTGCGACTGAGGGCAACGCGCAGTATTTT.

This clonotype has a single count. The J gene is TRBJ2-1, the V gene TRBV9; 11 nucleotides match TRBD2. V was clipped by 4 bases and J by 6 bases; unmatched bases: 6. The germline gives CDR1 SGDLS, CDR2 YYNGEE. This CDR3 is 15 amino acids long. CDR3 amino acids: CASSQLAGETNEQFF. CDR3 DNA sequence: TGTGCCAGCAGCCAACTAGCGGGAGAAACCAATGAGCAGTTCTTC.

This rearrangement joins TRBV29-1 to TRBJ2-5; D ambiguous. Germline CDR1 is SQVTM and CDR2 is ANQGSEA. The CDR3 covers 12 residues. Trimming pared 4 bases from V and 5 bases from J, leaving 11 bases between. The CDR3 loop reads CSVGVASETQYF. CDR3 bases: TGCAGCGTTGGAGTAGCATCGGAGACCCAGTACTTC.